This T cell receptor beta chain is from a study of CD8 T cells in Susac syndrome. V was trimmed by 0 bases and J by 6 bases, leaving 6 bases between them. The CDR3 is 13 amino acids. CDR1 is MGHDK, CDR2 SYGVNS, per germline. Random hexamers were used to reverse transcribe the RNA input (about 0.45 to 1 ug). TCRdb ran MiXCR on the immunoSEQ multiplex PCR reads and lists one entry per CDR3 protein. This table has 210,000 or so distinct CDR3 sequences, about 94% appearing once. The rearrangement links TRBV25-1 to TRBJ2-1, with D unclear. The sample was CD4+ T cells from PBMCs. The sequence derives from a human donor with Susac syndrome. The CDR3: CASSEYLRNEQFF. The CDR3 coding sequence is TGTGCCAGCAGTGAATACCTCCGCAATGAGCAGTTCTTC.